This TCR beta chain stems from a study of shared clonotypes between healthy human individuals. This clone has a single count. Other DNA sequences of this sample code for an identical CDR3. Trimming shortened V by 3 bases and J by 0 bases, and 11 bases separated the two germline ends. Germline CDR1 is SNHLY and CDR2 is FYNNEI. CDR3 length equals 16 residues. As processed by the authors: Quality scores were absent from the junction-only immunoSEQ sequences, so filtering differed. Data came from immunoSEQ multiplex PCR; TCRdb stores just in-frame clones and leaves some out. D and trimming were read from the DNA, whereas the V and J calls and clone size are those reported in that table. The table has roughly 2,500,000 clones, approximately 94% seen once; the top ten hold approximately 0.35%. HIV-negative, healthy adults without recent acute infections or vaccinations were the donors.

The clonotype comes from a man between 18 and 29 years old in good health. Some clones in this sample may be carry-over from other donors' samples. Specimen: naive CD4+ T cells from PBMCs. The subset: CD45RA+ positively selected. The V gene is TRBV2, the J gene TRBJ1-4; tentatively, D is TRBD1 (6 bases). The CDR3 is CASSEQGRATNEKLFF. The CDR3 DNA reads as TGTGCCAGCAGTGAGCAGGGGAGAGCAACTAATGAAAAACTGTTTTTT.